Listed below are T cell receptor beta chains from one sample, sequenced in a study of PD-L1 blockade in urothelial cancer. Measured with immunoSEQ multiplex PCR; TCRdb has only the in-frame clones, and not every one. The sample has about 41,000 clones; 80% to 90% are singletons. Sequencing used PBMCs, obtained around atezolizumab (anti-PD-L1) treatment. Source of these receptors: a man aged 65 to 85 with urothelial cancer. CDR3s include the opening cysteine and the closing phenylalanine or tryptophan. A D gene is named only where the DNA matches it firmly. A clone size is listed for some rows: how often the clone was seen (once, few, many), or a class if it is expanded.

d_call | clone_size | j_call | v_call | cdr3_nt | cdr3_aa
NA | NA | TRBJ2-1 | TRBV19 | TGTGCCAGTAGTATCCGGGGAGAGGCCCCCTACAATGAGCAGTTCTTC | CASSIRGEAPYNEQFF
NA | few | TRBJ2-2 | TRBV9 | TGTGCCAGCAGCGTAACAGGTCAGACCGGGGAGCTGTTTTTT | CASSVTGQTGELFF
NA | NA | TRBJ2-1 | TRBV28 | TGTGCCAGCAGTTCCGGACCGGGATCCGATCTCTTC | CASSSGPGSDLF
NA | NA | TRBJ2-4 | TRBV7-2 | TGTGCCAGCAGCCCCCGGGGGTGGGGAGGCATTCAGTACTTC | CASSPRGWGGIQYF
TRBD1 | NA | TRBJ1-5 | TRBV28 | TGTGCCAGCAGAGGGACAGATTATAGCAATCAGCCCCAGCATTTT | CASRGTDYSNQPQHF
NA | NA | TRBJ1-1 | TRBV7-2 | TGTGCCAGCAGCCCCCGAACTACTGAAGCTTTCTTT | CASSPRTTEAFF
TRBD2 | NA | TRBJ2-5 | TRBV19 | TGTGCCAGTAGCCCCTGGCGGGAGGGAGAGACCCAGTACTTC | CASSPWREGETQYF
NA | NA | TRBJ1-2 | TRBV5-5 | TGTGCCAGCAGCTTTGTTGGAGGGTCTGGCTACACCTTC | CASSFVGGSGYTF
NA | NA | TRBJ2-1 | TRBV4-1 | TGCGCCAGCAGCCAACCGACTAGGCGAAAATACAATGAGCAGTTCTTC | CASSQPTRRKYNEQFF
TRBD1 | NA | TRBJ1-1 | TRBV4-1 | TGCGCCAGCAGTTCGACAGGGAGGACTGAAGCTTTCTTT | CASSSTGRTEAFF
TRBD1 | NA | TRBJ1-1 | TRBV30 | TGTGCCTGGAGTGGGACAGGGAACACTGAAGCTTTCTTT | CAWSGTGNTEAFF
NA | NA | TRBJ2-5 | TRBV6-6 | TGTGCCAGCAGTTACTCGGGCCAGGGGATGAAGACCCAGTACTTC | CASSYSGQGMKTQYF
NA | NA | TRBJ2-2 | TRBV5-8 | TGTGCCAGCAGCTTGGGAGGGAGGACCCCCGGGGAGCTGTTTTTT | CASSLGGRTPGELFF
TRBD2 | NA | TRBJ2-2 | TRBV6-1 | TGTGCCAGCAGGCGACTAGCGGCGAACACCGGGGAGCTGTTTTTT | CASRRLAANTGELFF
NA | NA | TRBJ1-1 | TRBV5-5 | TGTGCCAGCACTCTCCTCGACAAGAACACTGAAGCTTTCTTT | CASTLLDKNTEAFF
NA | NA | TRBJ2-1 | TRBV19 | TGTGCCAGTAGTATCCAGGGGAAAAATGAGCAGTTCTTC | CASSIQGKNEQFF
NA | NA | TRBJ2-5 | TRBV7-9 | TGTGCCAGCAGCCCCCTCGGGACTCGGCAAGAGACCCAGTACTTC | CASSPLGTRQETQYF
TRBD1 | NA | TRBJ2-7 | TRBV7-9 | TGTGCCAGCAGCTTAGTAGTGGTCGAGGACAGGGGGTATTTGGGAGAGCAGTACTTC | CASSLVVVEDRGYLGEQYF
TRBD2 | NA | TRBJ2-3 | TRBV11-2 | TGTGCCAGCAGCATATTAGCGGGAGGCCTCACAGATACGCAGTATTTT | CASSILAGGLTDTQYF
TRBD2 | NA | TRBJ2-1 | TRBV5-1 | TGCGCCAGCAGCTTGGCCGTCGGGTTAGCGGGAGGGCCTGATGAGCAGTTCTTC | CASSLAVGLAGGPDEQFF
NA | NA | TRBJ2-7 | TRBV9 | TGTGCCAGCAGCGCTGGGGGCGGGAGTATTCCAGAGGACGAGCAGTACTTC | CASSAGGGSIPEDEQYF
TRBD2 | NA | TRBJ2-1 | TRBV5-1 | TGCGCCAGCAGCTTGGAGACTAGCGGGAGGGGTGAGCAGTTCTTC | CASSLETSGRGEQFF
NA | NA | TRBJ1-4 | TRBV11-2 | TGTGCCAGCAGCTCCGCCGCGCAGGTTACGGAAAAACTGTTTTTT | CASSSAAQVTEKLFF
NA | few | TRBJ1-2 | TRBV14 | TGTGCCAGCAGCCAATCCAGGACAGTTTATGGCTACACCTTC | CASSQSRTVYGYTF
TRBD1 | NA | TRBJ2-2 | TRBV7-2 | TGTGCCAGCAGCTCCACAGGGGTGGCGGCCGGGGAGCTGTTTTTT | CASSSTGVAAGELFF
NA | NA | TRBJ1-5 | TRBV10-2 | TGCGCCAGCAGAGCTTCCGGGACAAGCAATCAGCCCCAGCATTTT | CASRASGTSNQPQHF
TRBD1 | NA | TRBJ2-5 | TRBV29-1 | TGCAGCGTGGACAGGGGTTGGGAGACCCAGTACTTC | CSVDRGWETQYF
TRBD1 | NA | TRBJ1-2 | TRBV7-9 | TGTGCCAGCAGCTTGGGGACAGACGGCTACACCTTC | CASSLGTDGYTF
TRBD1 | NA | TRBJ1-5 | TRBV19 | TGTGCCAGTAGTGAAACAGGGGGCCGGCAGCCCCAGCATTTT | CASSETGGRQPQHF
TRBD1 | NA | TRBJ2-7 | TRBV4-1 | TGCGCCAGCAGCCAAGCGGGACAGGGGACCTACGAGCAGTACTTC | CASSQAGQGTYEQYF
NA | NA | TRBJ2-7 | TRBV25-1 | TGTGCCAGCAGTGAAGACCTCGGCGGATCCTACGAGCAGTACTTC | CASSEDLGGSYEQYF
NA | NA | TRBJ1-4 | TRBV2 | TGTGCCAGCAGTGTGGTGCAGGGAAATAATGAAAAACTGTTTTTT | CASSVVQGNNEKLFF
TRBD1 | NA | TRBJ2-5 | TRBV11-2 | TGTGCCAGCAACGCCGGGACAGGTCAAGAGACCCAGTACTTC | CASNAGTGQETQYF
NA | NA | TRBJ2-2 | TRBV10-2 | TGCGCCAGCAGTGAGTCGATCAGGGGAACCGGGGAGCTGTTTTTT | CASSESIRGTGELFF
NA | NA | TRBJ1-3 | TRBV25-1 | TGTGCCAGCAGTCCCAGGATAGACATCTCTGGAAACACCATATATTTT | CASSPRIDISGNTIYF
TRBD2 | NA | TRBJ2-5 | TRBV5-1 | TGCGCCAGCAGCTTGGGATCAGCGGGAGACGGCGAGACCCAGTACTTC | CASSLGSAGDGETQYF
NA | NA | TRBJ2-3 | TRBV23-1 | TGCGCCAGCAGTCAATTCTGGGGACGCCAGGGGCGCACAGATACGCAGTATTTT | CASSQFWGRQGRTDTQYF
TRBD2 | NA | TRBJ2-2 | TRBV11-2 | TGTGCCAGCAGCCCCCATGGACTAGGAACCGGGGAGCTGTTTTTT | CASSPHGLGTGELFF
TRBD1 | NA | TRBJ2-2 | TRBV5-4 | TGTGCCAGCAGCCCGGACAGGGTTGTCACCGGGGAGCTGTTTTTT | CASSPDRVVTGELFF
NA | once | TRBJ1-4 | TRBV2 | TGTGCCAGCAGACAGGGCTGGGTTGAAAAACTGTTTTTT | CASRQGWVEKLFF
TRBD1 | NA | TRBJ1-1 | TRBV7-6 | TGTGCCAGCAGCTTAAGACAGGGTGGGAACACTGAAGCTTTCTTT | CASSLRQGGNTEAFF
TRBD1 | NA | TRBJ1-5 | TRBV6-8 | TGTGCCAGCAGGAGGGGGACAGGGTGGGAGAATCAGCCCCAGCATTTT | CASRRGTGWENQPQHF
NA | once | TRBJ2-7 | TRBV6-1 | TGTGCCAGCAGTGATGTAGCGGACGGTTACGAGCAGTACTTC | CASSDVADGYEQYF
TRBD1 | NA | TRBJ2-5 | TRBV18 | TGTGCCAGCTCACGACCGGGACAGGGGGGGACCCAGTACTTC | CASSRPGQGGTQYF
NA | NA | TRBJ1-4 | TRBV6-5 | TGTGCCAGCAGCCCCGACAGGAGTAATGAAAAACTGTTTTTT | CASSPDRSNEKLFF
NA | NA | TRBJ2-7 | TRBV19 | TGTGCCAGTAGTAAGAAGGGGTCCTACGAGCAGTACTTC | CASSKKGSYEQYF
TRBD1 | NA | TRBJ1-5 | TRBV19 | TGTGCCAGTAGTGCGGGACAGGGGGCGCGCAGCAATCAGCCCCAGCATTTT | CASSAGQGARSNQPQHF
NA | NA | TRBJ2-1 | TRBV28 | TGTGCCAGCACTATACGGGAGCTGTACAATGAGCAGTTCTTC | CASTIRELYNEQFF
NA | NA | TRBJ2-1 | TRBV5-4 | TGTGCCAGCAGCTTGGCCTCGGGGTCCTCCTACAATGAGCAGTTCTTC | CASSLASGSSYNEQFF
TRBD2 | NA | TRBJ2-7 | TRBV7-8 | TGTGCCAGCACCGCGGGGTTCCGGGAGGGCTACGAGCAGTACTTC | CASTAGFREGYEQYF
NA | NA | TRBJ1-2 | TRBV25-1 | TGTGCCAGCAGTGATTCCCGGCCCAGGTGGAACTATGGCTACACCTTC | CASSDSRPRWNYGYTF
NA | NA | TRBJ1-5 | TRBV18 | TGTGCCAGCTCACCATCCAGGGATAGCAATCAGCCCCAGCATTTT | CASSPSRDSNQPQHF
NA | NA | TRBJ1-5 | TRBV6-5 | TGTGCCAGCAGTTACTCACAAGGGGGCAATCAGCCCCAGCATTTT | CASSYSQGGNQPQHF
NA | NA | TRBJ2-1 | TRBV5-1 | TGCGCCAGCAGCTTCTTTCCCGGGAAAAGATCACTGCGCGATGAGCAGTTCTTC | CASSFFPGKRSLRDEQFF
TRBD2 | NA | TRBJ2-1 | TRBV9 | TGTGCCAGCAGCCCTCGACTAGCGAGCTACAATGAGCAGTTCTTC | CASSPRLASYNEQFF
TRBD1 | NA | TRBJ2-7 | TRBV11-1 | TGTGCCAGCAGCTCAACCGGGACAGGGGCGATCTACGAGCAGTACTTC | CASSSTGTGAIYEQYF
TRBD1 | once | TRBJ2-7 | TRBV5-6 | TGTGCCAGCAGCCCTCGGACAGGGGGCTACGAGCAGTACTTC | CASSPRTGGYEQYF